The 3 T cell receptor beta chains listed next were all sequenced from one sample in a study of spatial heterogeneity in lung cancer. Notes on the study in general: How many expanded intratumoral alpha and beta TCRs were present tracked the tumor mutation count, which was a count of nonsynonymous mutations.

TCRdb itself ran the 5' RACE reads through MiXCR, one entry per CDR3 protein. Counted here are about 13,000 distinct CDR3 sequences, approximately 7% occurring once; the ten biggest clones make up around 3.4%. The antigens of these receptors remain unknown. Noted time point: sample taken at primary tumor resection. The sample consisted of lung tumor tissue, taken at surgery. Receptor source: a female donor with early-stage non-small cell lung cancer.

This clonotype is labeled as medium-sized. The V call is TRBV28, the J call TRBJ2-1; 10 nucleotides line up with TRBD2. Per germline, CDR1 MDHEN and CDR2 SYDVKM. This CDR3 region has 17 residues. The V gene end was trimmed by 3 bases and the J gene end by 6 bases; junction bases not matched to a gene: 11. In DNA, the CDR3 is TGTGCCAGCAGTTTTCCCCCCCCTAGCGGGAGATCCAATGAGCAGTTCTTC. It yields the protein CASSFPPPSGRSNEQFF.

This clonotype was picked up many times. For the CDR3, the DNA is TGTGCCAGCAGTTACACCGGGGGGATCACTGAAGCTTTCTTT. Its translation: CASSYTGGITEAFF. The chain has TRBV6-6 and TRBJ1-1; D may be TRBD1 (5 bases). Between the trimmed V and J ends, which lost 2 bases and 4 bases, there was a span of 11 bases. CDR1 is MNHNY, CDR2 SVGAGI, per germline (reference sequence). CDR3 size: 14 residues.

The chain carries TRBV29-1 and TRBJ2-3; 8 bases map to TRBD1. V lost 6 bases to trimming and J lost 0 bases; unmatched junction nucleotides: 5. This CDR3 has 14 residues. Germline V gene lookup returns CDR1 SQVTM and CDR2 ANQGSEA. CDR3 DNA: TGCAGCGTAATGGGACAGGCGAGCACAGATACGCAGTATTTT. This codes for CSVMGQASTDTQYF.